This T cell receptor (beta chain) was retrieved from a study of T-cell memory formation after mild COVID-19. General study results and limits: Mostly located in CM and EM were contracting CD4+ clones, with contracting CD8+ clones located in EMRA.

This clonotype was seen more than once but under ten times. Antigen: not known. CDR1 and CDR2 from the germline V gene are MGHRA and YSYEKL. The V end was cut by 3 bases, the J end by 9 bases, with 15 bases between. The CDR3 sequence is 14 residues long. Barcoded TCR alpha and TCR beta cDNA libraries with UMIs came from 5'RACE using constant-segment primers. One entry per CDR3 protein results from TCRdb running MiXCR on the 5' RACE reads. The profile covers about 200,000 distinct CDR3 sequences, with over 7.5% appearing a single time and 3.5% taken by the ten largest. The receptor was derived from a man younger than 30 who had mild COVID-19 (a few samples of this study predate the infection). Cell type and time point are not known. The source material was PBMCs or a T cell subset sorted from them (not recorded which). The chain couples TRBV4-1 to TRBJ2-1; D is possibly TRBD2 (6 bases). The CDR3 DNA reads TGCGCCAGCAGCCAGCCCAGCGCCGGGGGTGAGCAGTTCTTC. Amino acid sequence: CASSQPSAGGEQFF.